These 4 T cell receptor beta chains share one sample of origin, sequenced in a study of blood T cell repertoires in COVID-19. Assay used: immunoSEQ multiplex PCR; TCRdb lists only in-frame clones, some missing. The sample records 160,000 or so clones, 86% being singletons. Sequenced sample: peripheral blood. The origin of the receptors is a woman aged 70-85 years with acute or convalescent COVID-19.

V gene TRBV11-2 combines with J gene TRBJ2-2, with 11 nucleotides matching TRBD2. Germline trimming cut 5 bases from V and 3 bases from J; bases unmatched to any gene: 5. The V gene's germline CDR1 is SGHAT and CDR2 FQNNGV. The CDR3 runs to 16 residues. The CDR3: CASSLSGGVDTGELFF. CDR3 coding DNA: TGTGCCAGCAGCCTTAGCGGGGGGGTTGACACCGGGGAGCTGTTTTTT.

This chain uses TRBV6-5 with TRBJ1-2, with D unclear. The CDR3 is 15 residues long. Germline V gene lookup returns CDR1 MNHEY and CDR2 SVGAGI. With 0 bases removed from V and 6 bases from J, the gap between germline ends came to 14 bases. CDR3 sequence: CASSYSRVLRDGYTF. CDR3 coding DNA: TGTGCCAGCAGTTACTCGAGAGTTTTGCGGGATGGCTACACCTTC.

The chain has TRBV7-2 and TRBJ1-6; D gene uncertain. CDR1 and CDR2 from the germline V gene are SGHTA and FQGNSA. The CDR3 has 14 residues. Trimming took off 1 base at V and 6 bases at J, with 7 bases between the two ends. The DNA for the CDR3 is TGTGCCAGCAGCTTAGAGAGGGTTAATTCACCCCTCCACTTT. This codes for CASSLERVNSPLHF.

The rearrangement links TRBV5-1 to TRBJ1-1, with TRBD1 matching over 9 bases. The junction had 7 bases not matched to a gene; V was cut back by 3 bases and J by 4 bases. Per germline, CDR1 SGHRS and CDR2 YFSETQ. The CDR3 runs 15 residues. The CDR3 coding sequence is TGCGCCAGCAGCTCAGGACAGGGGTCAATCACTGAAGCTTTCTTT. Its protein is CASSSGQGSITEAFF.